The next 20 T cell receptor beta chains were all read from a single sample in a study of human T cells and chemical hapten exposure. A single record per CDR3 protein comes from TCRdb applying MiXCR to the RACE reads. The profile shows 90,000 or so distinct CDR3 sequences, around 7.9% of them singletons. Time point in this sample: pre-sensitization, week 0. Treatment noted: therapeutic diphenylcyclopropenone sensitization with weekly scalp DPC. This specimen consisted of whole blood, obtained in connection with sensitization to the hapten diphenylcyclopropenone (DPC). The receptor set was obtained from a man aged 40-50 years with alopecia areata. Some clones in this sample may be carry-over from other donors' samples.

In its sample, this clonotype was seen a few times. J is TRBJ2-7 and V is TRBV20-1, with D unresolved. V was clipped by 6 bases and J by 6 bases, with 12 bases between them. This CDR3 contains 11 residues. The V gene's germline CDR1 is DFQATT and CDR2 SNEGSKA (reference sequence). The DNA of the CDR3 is TGCAGTGCCCCCCAGTTGTTCGAGCAGTACTTC. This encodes CSAPQLFEQYF.

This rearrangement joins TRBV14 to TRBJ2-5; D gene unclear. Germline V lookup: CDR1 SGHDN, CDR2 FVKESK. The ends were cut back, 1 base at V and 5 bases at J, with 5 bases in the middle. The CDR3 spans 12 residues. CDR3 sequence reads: CASSQVMETQYF. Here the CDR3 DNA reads TGTGCCAGCAGCCAAGTTATGGAGACCCAGTACTTC.

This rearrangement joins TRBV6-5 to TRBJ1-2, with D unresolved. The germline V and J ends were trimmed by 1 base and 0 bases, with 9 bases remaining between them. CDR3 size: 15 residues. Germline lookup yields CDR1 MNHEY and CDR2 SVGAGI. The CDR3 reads CASSYLARANYGYTF. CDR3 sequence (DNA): TGTGCCAGCAGTTACTTGGCCCGAGCTAACTATGGCTACACCTTC.

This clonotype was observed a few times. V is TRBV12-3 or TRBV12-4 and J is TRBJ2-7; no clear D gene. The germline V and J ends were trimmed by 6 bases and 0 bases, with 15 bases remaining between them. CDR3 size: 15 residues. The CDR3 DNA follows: TGTGCCAGCAGGCCGACGGCTTATAGCTCCTACGAGCAGTACGTC. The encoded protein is CASRPTAYSSYEQYV.

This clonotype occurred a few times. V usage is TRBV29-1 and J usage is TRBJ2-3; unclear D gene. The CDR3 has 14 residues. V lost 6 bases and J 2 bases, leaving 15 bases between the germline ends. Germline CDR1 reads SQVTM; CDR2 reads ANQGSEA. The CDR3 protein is CSVRSFGITDTQYF. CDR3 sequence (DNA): TGCAGCGTACGATCCTTTGGGATCACAGATACGCAGTATTTT.

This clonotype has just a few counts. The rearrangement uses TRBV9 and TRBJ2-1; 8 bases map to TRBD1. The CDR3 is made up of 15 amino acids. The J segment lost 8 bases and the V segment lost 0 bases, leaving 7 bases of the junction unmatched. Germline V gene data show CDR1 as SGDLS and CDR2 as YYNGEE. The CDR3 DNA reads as TGTGCCAGCAGCGTAGGGACAGGGATTGTCGATGAGCAGTTCTTC. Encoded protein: CASSVGTGIVDEQFF.

CDR3 residues: CSAPRTSGFGDTQYF. CDR3 coding DNA: TGCAGTGCTCCCCGGACTAGCGGATTCGGAGATACGCAGTATTTT. The rearrangement joins TRBV20-1 to TRBJ2-3; 10 bases line up with TRBD2. Germline V gene lookup returns CDR1 DFQATT and CDR2 SNEGSKA (reference sequence). This CDR3 comprises 15 residues. V dropped 5 bases and J dropped 5; count of bases not matched to a gene: 10.

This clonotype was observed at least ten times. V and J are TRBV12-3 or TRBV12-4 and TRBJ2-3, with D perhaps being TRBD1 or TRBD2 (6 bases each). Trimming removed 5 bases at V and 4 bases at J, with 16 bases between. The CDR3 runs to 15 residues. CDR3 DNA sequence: TGTGCCAGCAGTCCCTCGGGGGCGGGCGCAGATACGCAGTATTTT. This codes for CASSPSGAGADTQYF.

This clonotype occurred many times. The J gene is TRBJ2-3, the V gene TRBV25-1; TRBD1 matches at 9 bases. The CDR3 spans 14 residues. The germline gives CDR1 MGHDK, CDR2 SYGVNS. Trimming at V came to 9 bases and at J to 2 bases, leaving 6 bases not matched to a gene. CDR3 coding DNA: TGTGCCAGTCAAGGACAGGGGCCCACAGATACGCAGTATTTT. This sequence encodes CASQGQGPTDTQYF.

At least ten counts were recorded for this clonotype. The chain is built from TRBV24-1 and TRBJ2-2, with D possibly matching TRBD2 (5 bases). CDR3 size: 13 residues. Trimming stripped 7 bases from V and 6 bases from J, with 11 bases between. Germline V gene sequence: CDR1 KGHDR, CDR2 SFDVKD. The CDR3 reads CATRGFSAGELFF. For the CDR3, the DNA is TGTGCCACCAGAGGGTTTAGCGCCGGGGAGCTGTTTTTT.

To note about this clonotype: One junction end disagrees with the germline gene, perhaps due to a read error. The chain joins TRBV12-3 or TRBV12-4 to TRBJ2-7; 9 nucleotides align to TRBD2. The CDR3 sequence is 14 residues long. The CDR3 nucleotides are TGTGCCAGCAGGCCGGGACTAGCCTCCTTCGAGCAGTACTTC. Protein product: CASRPGLASFEQYF.

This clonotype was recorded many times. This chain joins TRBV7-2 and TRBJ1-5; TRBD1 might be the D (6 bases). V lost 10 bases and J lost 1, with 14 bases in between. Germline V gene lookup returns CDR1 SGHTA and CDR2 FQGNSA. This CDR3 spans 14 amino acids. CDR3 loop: CATALDSSNQPQHF. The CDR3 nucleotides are TGTGCCACCGCTCTGGACAGCAGCAATCAGCCCCAGCATTTT.

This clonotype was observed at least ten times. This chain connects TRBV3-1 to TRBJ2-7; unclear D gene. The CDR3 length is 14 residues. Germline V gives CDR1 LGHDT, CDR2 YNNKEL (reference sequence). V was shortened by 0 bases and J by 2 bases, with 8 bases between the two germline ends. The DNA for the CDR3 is TGTGCCAGCAGCCAAGATCCCCGAACCTACGAGCAGTACTTC. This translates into CASSQDPRTYEQYF.

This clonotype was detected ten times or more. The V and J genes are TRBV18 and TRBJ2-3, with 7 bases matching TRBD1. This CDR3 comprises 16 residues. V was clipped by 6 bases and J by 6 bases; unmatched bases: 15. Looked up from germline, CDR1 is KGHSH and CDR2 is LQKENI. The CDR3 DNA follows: TGTGCCAGCTCTCCCAGGCGAGGGGGCAGTAAGGATACGCAGTATTTT. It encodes CASSPRRGGSKDTQYF.

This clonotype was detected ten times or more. The CDR3 bases are TGTGCCAGCAGGTTGGGACAGGCCCAAGAGACCCAGTACTTC. Amino acid sequence: CASRLGQAQETQYF. The rearrangement uses TRBV6-1 and TRBJ2-5; 8 bases align to TRBD1. The CDR3 contains 14 residues. J lost 1 base, V lost 6 bases, and 4 bases had no gene match. Per germline, CDR1 MNHNS and CDR2 SASEGT.

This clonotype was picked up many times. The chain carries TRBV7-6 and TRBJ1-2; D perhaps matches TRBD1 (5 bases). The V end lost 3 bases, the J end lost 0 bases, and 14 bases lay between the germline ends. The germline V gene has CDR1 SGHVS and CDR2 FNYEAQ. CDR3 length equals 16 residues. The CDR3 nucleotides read TGTGCCAGCAGCTTGGAACCACAGGCAGCTAACTATGGCTACACCTTC. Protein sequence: CASSLEPQAANYGYTF.

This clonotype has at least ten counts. CDR3 bases: TGTGCCAGCAGTACCCTTTGGGGCCCCAGCTCCTACGAGCAGTACTTC. It is translated as CASSTLWGPSSYEQYF. The V gene is TRBV6-2 or TRBV6-3, the J gene TRBJ2-7; perhaps TRBD1 as D (5 bases). Trimming left V 5 bases short and J 0 bases short, with 17 bases between. This CDR3 is 16 amino acids long. The V gene's germline CDR1 is MNHEY and CDR2 SVGEGT.

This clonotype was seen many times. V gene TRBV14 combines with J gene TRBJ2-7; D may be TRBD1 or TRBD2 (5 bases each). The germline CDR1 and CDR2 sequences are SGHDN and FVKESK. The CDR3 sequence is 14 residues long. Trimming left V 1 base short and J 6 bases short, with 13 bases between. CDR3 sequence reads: CASSQADGGSEQYV. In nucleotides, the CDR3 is TGTGCCAGCAGCCAAGCTGATGGGGGTAGCGAGCAGTACGTC.

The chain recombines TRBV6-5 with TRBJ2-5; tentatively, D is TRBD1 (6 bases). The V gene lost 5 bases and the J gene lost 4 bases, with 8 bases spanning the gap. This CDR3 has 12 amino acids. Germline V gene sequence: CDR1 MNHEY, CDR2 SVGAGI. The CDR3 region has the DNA TGTGCCAGCAGTGGACAGTTAGAGACCCAGTACTTC. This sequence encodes CASSGQLETQYF.

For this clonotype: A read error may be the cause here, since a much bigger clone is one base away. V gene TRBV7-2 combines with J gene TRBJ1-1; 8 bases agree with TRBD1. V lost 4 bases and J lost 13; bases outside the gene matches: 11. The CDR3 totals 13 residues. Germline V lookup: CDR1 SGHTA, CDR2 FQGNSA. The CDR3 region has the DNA TGTGCCAGCAGCTCGGACAGGGCTAGATGTTTTTTCTTT. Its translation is CASSSDRARCFFF.